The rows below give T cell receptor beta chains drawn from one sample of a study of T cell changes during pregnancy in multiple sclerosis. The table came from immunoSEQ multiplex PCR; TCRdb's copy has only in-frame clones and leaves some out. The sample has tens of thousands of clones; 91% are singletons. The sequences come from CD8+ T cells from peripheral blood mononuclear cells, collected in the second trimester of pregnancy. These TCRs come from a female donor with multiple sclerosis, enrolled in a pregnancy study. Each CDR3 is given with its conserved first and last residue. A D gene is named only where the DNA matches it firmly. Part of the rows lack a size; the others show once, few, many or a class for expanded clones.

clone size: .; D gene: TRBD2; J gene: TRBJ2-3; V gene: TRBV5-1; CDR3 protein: CASSFESAGTSRTQYF; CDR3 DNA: TGCGCCAGCAGCTTCGAGTCGGCGGGGACTAGCCGAACGCAGTATTTT
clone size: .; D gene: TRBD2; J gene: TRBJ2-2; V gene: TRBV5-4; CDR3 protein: CASSLGLAGGGELFF; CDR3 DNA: TGTGCCAGCAGCTTGGGACTAGCGGGAGGGGGGGAGCTGTTTTTT
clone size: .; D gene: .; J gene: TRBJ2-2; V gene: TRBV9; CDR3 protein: CASSVADRGEYTGELFF; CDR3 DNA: TGTGCCAGCAGCGTAGCTGACCGAGGAGAGTACACCGGGGAGCTGTTTTTT
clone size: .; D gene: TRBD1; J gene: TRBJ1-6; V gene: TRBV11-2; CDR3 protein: CASSFRVRGRSPLHF; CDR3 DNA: TGTGCCAGCAGCTTCCGGGTCAGGGGGCGTTCACCCCTCCACTTT
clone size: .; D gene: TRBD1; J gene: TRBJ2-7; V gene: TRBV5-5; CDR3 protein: CASSWASGTGAYEQYF; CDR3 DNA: TGTGCCAGCAGCTGGGCGAGCGGGACAGGGGCCTACGAGCAGTACTTC
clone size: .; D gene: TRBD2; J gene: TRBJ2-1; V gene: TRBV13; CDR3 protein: CASRTSGNHEQFF; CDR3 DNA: TGTGCCAGCCGGACTAGCGGGAACCATGAGCAGTTCTTC
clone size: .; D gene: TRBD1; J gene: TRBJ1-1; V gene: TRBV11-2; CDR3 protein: CASSPDRGNTEAFF; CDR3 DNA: TGTGCCAGCAGCCCTGACAGGGGGAACACTGAAGCTTTCTTT
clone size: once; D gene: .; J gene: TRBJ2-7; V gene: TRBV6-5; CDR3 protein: CASSYRDAGTSYEQYF; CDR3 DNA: TGTGCCAGCAGTTACCGCGACGCGGGGACCTCCTACGAGCAGTACTTC
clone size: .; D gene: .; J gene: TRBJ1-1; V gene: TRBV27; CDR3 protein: CASSLQGVRYTEAFF; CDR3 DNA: TGTGCCAGCAGCCTACAGGGAGTACGATACACTGAAGCTTTCTTT
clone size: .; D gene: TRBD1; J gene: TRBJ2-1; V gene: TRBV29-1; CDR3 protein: CSCIYTGVNEQFF; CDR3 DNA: TGCAGCTGTATCTACACAGGGGTCAATGAGCAGTTCTTC
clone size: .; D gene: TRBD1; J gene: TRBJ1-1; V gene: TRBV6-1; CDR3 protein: CASNGRGPNTEAFF; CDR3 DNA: TGTGCCAGCAACGGCAGGGGGCCGAACACTGAAGCTTTCTTT
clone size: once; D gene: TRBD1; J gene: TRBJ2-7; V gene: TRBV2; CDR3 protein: CASRIGGAEIYEQYF; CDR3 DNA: TGTGCCAGCAGGATAGGGGGCGCGGAGATATACGAGCAGTACTTC
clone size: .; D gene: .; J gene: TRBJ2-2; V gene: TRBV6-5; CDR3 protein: CASSYSGRYTGELFF; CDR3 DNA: TGTGCCAGCAGTTACTCCGGTCGGTACACCGGGGAGCTGTTTTTT
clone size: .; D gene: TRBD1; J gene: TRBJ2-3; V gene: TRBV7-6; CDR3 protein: CASSLDRGPSDTQYF; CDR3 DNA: TGTGCCAGCAGCTTAGACAGGGGGCCCTCAGATACGCAGTATTTT
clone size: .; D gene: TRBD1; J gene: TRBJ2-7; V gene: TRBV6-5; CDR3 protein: CASSLSPTGHYEQYF; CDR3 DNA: TGTGCCAGCAGTCTCTCCCCGACAGGGCACTACGAGCAGTACTTC
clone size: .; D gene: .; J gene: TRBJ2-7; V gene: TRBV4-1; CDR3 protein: CASSRSTEGNPYEQYF; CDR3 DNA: TGCGCCAGCAGCAGATCGACCGAGGGTAACCCCTACGAGCAGTACTTC
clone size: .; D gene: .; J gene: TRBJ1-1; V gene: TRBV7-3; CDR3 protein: CASSNTSGAGEAFF; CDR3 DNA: TGTGCCAGCAGCAACACCTCCGGAGCCGGTGAAGCTTTCTTT
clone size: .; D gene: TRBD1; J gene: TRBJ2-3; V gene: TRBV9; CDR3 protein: CASRDRDRGTDTQYF; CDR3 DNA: TGTGCCAGCAGGGACCGGGACAGGGGCACAGATACGCAGTATTTT
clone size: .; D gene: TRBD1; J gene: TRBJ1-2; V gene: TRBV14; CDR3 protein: CASSFGTGADYGYTF; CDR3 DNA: TGTGCCAGCAGCTTCGGGACAGGGGCGGACTATGGCTACACCTTC
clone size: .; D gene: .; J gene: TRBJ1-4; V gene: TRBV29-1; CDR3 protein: CSAGGGTNEKLFF; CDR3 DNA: TGCAGCGCTGGCGGGGGAACTAATGAAAAACTGTTTTTT
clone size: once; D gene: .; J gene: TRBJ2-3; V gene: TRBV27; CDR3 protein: CASGPPDTQYF; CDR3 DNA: TGTGCCAGCGGCCCCCCAGATACGCAGTATTTT
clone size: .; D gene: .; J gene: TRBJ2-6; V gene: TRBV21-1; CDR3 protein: CASRGREGEFSGANVLTF; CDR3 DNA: TGTGCCAGCAGAGGAAGAGAGGGAGAATTCTCTGGGGCCAACGTCCTGACTTTC
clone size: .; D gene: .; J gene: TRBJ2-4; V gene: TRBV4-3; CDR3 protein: CASSPTTLGKNIQYF; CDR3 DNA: TGCGCCAGCAGCCCGACCACCCTAGGCAAAAACATTCAGTACTTC
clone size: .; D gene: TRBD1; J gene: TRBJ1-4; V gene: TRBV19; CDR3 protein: CASSIRDRTNEKLFF; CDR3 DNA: TGTGCCAGTAGTATCCGGGACAGGACGAATGAAAAACTGTTTTTT
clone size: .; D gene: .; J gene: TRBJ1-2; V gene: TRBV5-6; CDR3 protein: CASSWDTGYTF; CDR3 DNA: TGTGCCAGCAGCTGGGACACAGGCTACACCTTC
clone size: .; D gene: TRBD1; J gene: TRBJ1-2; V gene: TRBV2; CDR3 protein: CAGLPGTGDGYTF; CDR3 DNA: TGTGCCGGACTTCCCGGGACAGGTGATGGCTACACCTTC
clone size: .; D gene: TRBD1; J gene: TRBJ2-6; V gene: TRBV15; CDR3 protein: CATSNTGGSGANVLTF; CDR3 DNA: TGTGCCACCAGCAACACAGGGGGCTCTGGGGCCAACGTCCTGACTTTC
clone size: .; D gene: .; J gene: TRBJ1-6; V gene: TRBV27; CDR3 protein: CASSPGTLVSLHF; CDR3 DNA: TGTGCCAGCAGTCCGGGGACTTTGGTTTCCCTCCACTTT
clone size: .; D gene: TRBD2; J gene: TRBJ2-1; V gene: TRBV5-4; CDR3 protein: CASSLTPGLAGGGYNEQFF; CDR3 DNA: TGTGCCAGCAGCTTGACCCCCGGACTAGCGGGAGGCGGCTACAATGAGCAGTTCTTC
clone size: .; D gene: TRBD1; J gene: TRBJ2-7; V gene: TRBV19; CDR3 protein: CASSAGGPYEQYF; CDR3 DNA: TGTGCCAGTAGTGCAGGGGGCCCCTACGAGCAGTACTTC
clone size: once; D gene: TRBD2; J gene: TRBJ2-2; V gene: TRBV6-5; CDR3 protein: CASSYGAGGTGELFF; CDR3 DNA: TGTGCCAGCAGTTACGGGGCGGGGGGCACCGGGGAGCTGTTTTTT
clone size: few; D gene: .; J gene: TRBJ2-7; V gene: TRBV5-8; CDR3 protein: CASSLGTGGNEQYF; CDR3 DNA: TGTGCCAGCAGCTTGGGGACAGGAGGGAACGAGCAGTACTTC
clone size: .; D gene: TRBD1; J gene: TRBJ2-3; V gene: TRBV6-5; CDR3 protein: CASSQWTGGPDTQYF; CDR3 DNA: TGTGCCAGCAGTCAGTGGACAGGGGGCCCAGATACGCAGTATTTT
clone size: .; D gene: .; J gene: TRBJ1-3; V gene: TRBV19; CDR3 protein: CASTLSPGFAGNTIYF; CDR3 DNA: TGTGCCAGTACACTTTCGCCGGGGTTCGCTGGAAACACCATATATTTT
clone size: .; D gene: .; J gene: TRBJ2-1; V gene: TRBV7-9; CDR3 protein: CASSPDRDLQFF; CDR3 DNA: TGTGCCAGCAGCCCAGACCGGGATTTACAGTTCTTC
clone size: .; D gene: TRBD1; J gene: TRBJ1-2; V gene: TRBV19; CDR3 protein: CASSITPRGSVYGYTF; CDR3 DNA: TGTGCCAGTAGTATAACCCCCAGGGGGTCCGTCTATGGCTACACCTTC
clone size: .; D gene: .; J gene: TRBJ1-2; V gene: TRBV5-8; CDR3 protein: CASSLGRAGGYTF; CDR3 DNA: TGTGCCAGCAGCTTGGGACGGGCGGGTGGCTACACCTTC
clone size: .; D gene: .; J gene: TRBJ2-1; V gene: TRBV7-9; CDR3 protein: CASTLLDSRSGNEQFF; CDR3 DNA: TGTGCCAGTACCCTCCTAGATTCCCGGTCGGGGAATGAGCAGTTCTTC
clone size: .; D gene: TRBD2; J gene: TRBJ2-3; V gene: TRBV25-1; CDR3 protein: CASSVGTSGRTDTQYF; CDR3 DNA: TGTGCCAGCAGTGTCGGGACTAGCGGCCGCACAGATACGCAGTATTTT
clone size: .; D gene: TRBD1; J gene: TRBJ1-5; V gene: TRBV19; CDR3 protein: CASSPRDRAYSNQPQHF; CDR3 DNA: TGTGCCAGTAGCCCTCGGGACAGGGCTTATAGCAATCAGCCCCAGCATTTT
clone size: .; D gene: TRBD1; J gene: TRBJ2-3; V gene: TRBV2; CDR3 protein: CASSAGTGGLDTQYF; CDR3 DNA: TGTGCCAGCAGTGCCGGGACAGGGGGCTTGGATACGCAGTATTTT
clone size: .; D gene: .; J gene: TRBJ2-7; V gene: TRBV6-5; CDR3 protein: CASSYSARGFTYEQYF; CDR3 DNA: TGTGCCAGCAGTTATTCGGCCAGGGGATTCACCTACGAGCAGTACTTC
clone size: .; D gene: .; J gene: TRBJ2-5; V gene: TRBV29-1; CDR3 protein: CSVEMDSVYPETQYF; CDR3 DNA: TGCAGCGTTGAAATGGACAGCGTGTATCCAGAGACCCAGTACTTC
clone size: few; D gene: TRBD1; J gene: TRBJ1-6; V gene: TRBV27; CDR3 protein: CASSDREYSPLHF; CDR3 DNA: TGTGCCAGCAGCGACAGGGAATATTCACCCCTCCACTTT
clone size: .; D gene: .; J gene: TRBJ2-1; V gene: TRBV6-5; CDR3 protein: CASSYSSGGLYDEQFF; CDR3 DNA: TGTGCCAGCAGTTACTCTTCAGGGGGGCTCTACGATGAGCAGTTCTTC
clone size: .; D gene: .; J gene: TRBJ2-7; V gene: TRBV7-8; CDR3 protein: CASSPGVVVTRAYEQYF; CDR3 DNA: TGTGCCAGCAGCCCAGGGGTGGTGGTGACGCGGGCCTACGAGCAGTACTTC
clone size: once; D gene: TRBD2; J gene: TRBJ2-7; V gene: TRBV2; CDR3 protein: CASGGLAVSYEQYF; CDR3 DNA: TGTGCCAGCGGTGGACTAGCGGTATCCTACGAGCAGTACTTC
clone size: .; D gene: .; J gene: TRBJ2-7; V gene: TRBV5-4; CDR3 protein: CASSLTGFEQYF; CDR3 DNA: TGTGCCAGCAGCTTGACGGGTTTCGAGCAGTACTTC
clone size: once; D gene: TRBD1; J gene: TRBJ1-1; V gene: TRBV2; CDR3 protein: CASSDSTGVNTEAFF; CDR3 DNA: TGTGCCAGCAGTGATAGTACAGGGGTGAACACTGAAGCTTTCTTT
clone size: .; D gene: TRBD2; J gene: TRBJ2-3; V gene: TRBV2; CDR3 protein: CASSVRGGGTDTQYF; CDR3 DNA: TGTGCCAGCAGTGTGCGGGGGGGAGGCACAGATACGCAGTATTTT